Sequencing of this TCR beta chain was carried out in a study of T cell repertoires in cytomegalovirus infection. Points from the study as a whole: Pooled public TCR beta family frequency picked out CMV carriers with the relevant HLA.

TCRdb reanalysed the reads using MiXCR and keeps one entry per CDR3 protein. Of 550,000 to 850,000 distinct CDR3 sequences in the sample, roughly 36% are singletons; the top ten hold roughly 18%. To note about this clonotype: Its antigen is not identified. Just one base apart from a much larger clone, this may be a read error.

CDR3 length: 15 residues. Per germline, CDR1 SGHTA and CDR2 FQGNSA. This TCR was sampled from a human donor in good health (CMV status not recorded). Some clones in this sample may be carry-over from other donors' samples. The sample consisted of cultured PBMCs, taken from culture after CMV antigen stimulation. V is TRBV7-2 and J is TRBJ2-1, with D tentatively TRBD2 (6 bases). The DNA end is a closer match to TRBJ2-7, so the J assignment may be wrong. The CDR3 is CASSWIWAGNNEQYF. In DNA form, the CDR3 reads TGTGCCAGCAGCTGGATTTGGGCGGGAAACAATGAGCAGTACTTC.